This entry lists 15 T cell receptor beta chains sequenced from one sample in a study of CD8 T cells in ankylosing spondylitis. TCRdb reprocessed the 5' RACE reads with MiXCR, giving one entry per CDR3 protein. This sample carries about 240,000 distinct CDR3 sequences, about 10% of them seen once, and the ten largest clones take less than 7%. Material: blood, either unsorted or a sorted T cell fraction (not recorded which). Receptors originate from a male donor with ankylosing spondylitis or in good health (not recorded which).

This clonotype was recorded a few times. The CDR3 spells CATEPVAGLGAFF. CDR3 nucleotides: TGTGCCACCGAGCCTGTGGCAGGCCTAGGAGCTTTCTTT. The V call is TRBV6-2 or TRBV6-3, the J call TRBJ1-1; no definite D call. CDR3 size: 13 residues. CDR1 is MNHEY, CDR2 SVGEGT, per germline. The germline V and J ends were trimmed by 10 bases and 10 bases, with 22 bases remaining between them.

This clonotype was seen only a few times. The rearrangement uses TRBV2 and TRBJ2-7; D remains ambiguous. V was clipped by 6 bases and J by 7 bases, with 16 bases between them. CDR1 and CDR2 from the germline V gene are SNHLY and FYNNEI. This CDR3 region has 13 residues. The CDR3 coding sequence is TGTGCCAGCAGAGCCTCGACCCCTGAGGAGCAGTACTTC. Amino acids: CASRASTPEEQYF.

This clonotype occurred many times. V and J are TRBV20-1 and TRBJ1-5; 7 nucleotides agree with TRBD1. Germline values: CDR1 DFQATT, CDR2 SNEGSKA (reference sequence). This CDR3 is 14 amino acids long. J was trimmed by 5 bases and V by 1 base; bases with no gene match: 5. CDR3 nucleotides: TGCAGTGCTAGAGTTACAGACAGGGATCAGCCCCAGCATTTT. It translates to CSARVTDRDQPQHF.

This clonotype was seen many times. V usage is TRBV29-1 and J usage is TRBJ2-7; possibly TRBD2 for D (7 bases). V lost 7 bases to trimming and J lost 2 bases, with 18 bases between them. The CDR3 runs 14 residues. Per germline, CDR1 SQVTM and CDR2 ANQGSEA. The CDR3 sequence: CSAQDSGTTYEQYF. The CDR3 nucleotides read TGCAGCGCCCAGGACAGCGGGACCACCTACGAGCAGTACTTC.

This clonotype was seen a handful of times. V usage is TRBV5-5 and J usage is TRBJ1-1; D might be TRBD1 (6 bases). The germline CDR1 and CDR2 sequences are SGHKS and YYEKEE (reference sequence). The CDR3 runs to 17 residues. Trimming removed 3 bases from V and 0 bases from J, with 18 bases in between. CDR3 residues: CASSWRVTGLLNTEAFF. CDR3 nucleotide sequence: TGTGCCAGCAGCTGGCGAGTTACAGGGCTTCTGAACACTGAAGCTTTCTTT.

This clonotype showed up just a few times. The V call is TRBV20-1, the J call TRBJ2-7; 8 nucleotides match TRBD1. The CDR3 spans 15 residues. J was trimmed by 0 bases and V by 3 bases; bases with no gene match: 7. Looked up from germline, CDR1 is DFQATT and CDR2 is SNEGSKA (reference sequence). CDR3 DNA: TGCAGTGCTAGGAGGACAGGGCGTAACTCCTACGAGCAGTACTTC. Amino acid sequence: CSARRTGRNSYEQYF.

The chain carries TRBV27 and TRBJ1-4, with TRBD1 matching over 7 bases. This CDR3 region has 13 residues. Germline trimming cut 9 bases from V and 5 bases from J; bases unmatched to any gene: 6. Germline lookup yields CDR1 MNHEY and CDR2 SMNVEV (reference sequence). Here the CDR3 reads CASCGTANEKLFF. As DNA, the CDR3 is TGTGCCAGTTGCGGGACAGCAAATGAAAAACTGTTTTTT.

The J gene is TRBJ2-7, the V gene TRBV15; 13 bases are shared with TRBD2. Germline CDR1 is LNHNV and CDR2 is YYDKDF (reference sequence). The CDR3 runs to 16 residues. J was trimmed by 5 bases and V by 2 bases; bases with no gene match: 6. DNA of the CDR3: TGTGCCACCAGCAGACCTGGGACTAGCGGGGTCCACGAGCAGTACTTC. Encoded protein: CATSRPGTSGVHEQYF.

This clonotype appeared many times. This chain connects TRBV5-1 to TRBJ2-3; TRBD2 matches 7 bases. Trimming cost V 3 bases and J 2 bases; bases outside gene matches: 6. The CDR3 spans 15 residues. CDR1 and CDR2 from the germline V gene are SGHRS and YFSETQ. The CDR3 DNA follows: TGCGCCAGCAGCTCGGGGACTACGATCACAGATACGCAGTATTTT. As protein: CASSSGTTITDTQYF. Looking up the rest from reference TRBV5-1 and TRBJ2-3 gives the full variable domain: KAGVTQTPRYLIKTRGQQVTLSCSPISGHRSVSWYQQTPGQGLQFLFEYFSETQRNKGNFPGRFSGRQFSNSRSEMNVSTLELGDSALYLCASSSGTTITDTQYFGPGTRLTVL.

This clonotype appeared many times. The chain employs TRBV20-1 and TRBJ2-1; 12 nucleotides match TRBD2. Germline lookup yields CDR1 DFQATT and CDR2 SNEGSKA (reference sequence). V dropped 5 bases and J dropped 0; count of bases not matched to a gene: 5. CDR3 size: 16 residues. CDR3 region: CSAGTSGLSSYNEQFF. The CDR3 DNA follows: TGCAGTGCTGGGACTAGCGGGCTGAGCTCCTACAATGAGCAGTTCTTC.

This clonotype appeared a few times. The chain employs TRBV6-1 and TRBJ2-7, with TRBD1 matching 7 bases. CDR1 is MNHNS and CDR2 is SASEGT in the germline V gene. With V trimmed by 7 bases and J by 5 bases, 17 bases remained unmatched. CDR3 length equals 16 residues. The CDR3 loop reads CASTQGYGTAFNEQYF. The CDR3 nucleotides read TGTGCCAGCACTCAGGGGTACGGGACAGCCTTCAACGAGCAGTACTTC.

This clonotype was seen ten or more times. As DNA, the CDR3 is TGTGCCAGCAGCGTCGGGACAGGGATTGAAAAACTGTTTTTT. Amino acids: CASSVGTGIEKLFF. The genes are TRBV7-6 and TRBJ1-4, with TRBD1 matching over 9 bases. The CDR3 is 14 amino acids. V shed 5 bases and J 7 bases; nucleotides not matched to a gene: 5. Germline CDR1 and CDR2: SGHVS and FNYEAQ.

This clonotype came up many times. The chain recombines TRBV4-1 with TRBJ2-3; weak D call: TRBD1 (5 bases). CDR3 length: 16 amino acids. V was trimmed by 0 bases and J by 1 base, leaving 11 bases between them. In germline, CDR1 is MGHRA, CDR2 YSYEKL. The CDR3 DNA follows: TGCGCCAGCAGCCAAGATCCAGGGTGGGGCACAGATACGCAGTATTTT. It specifies CASSQDPGWGTDTQYF.

This clonotype was seen ten or more times. The V and J genes are TRBV10-3 and TRBJ1-1; D might be TRBD1 (5 bases). Trimming removed 5 bases at V and 3 bases at J, with 10 bases between. This CDR3 has 13 amino acids. Per the germline V gene, CDR1 is ENHRY and CDR2 is SYGVKD. This chain's CDR3 is CAISRDGDTEAFF. DNA of the CDR3: TGTGCCATCAGTCGGGACGGGGACACTGAAGCTTTCTTT.

This clonotype was observed a single time. The chain is built from TRBV5-1 and TRBJ1-2; possibly TRBD1 for D (5 bases). The V gene's germline CDR1 is SGHRS and CDR2 YFSETQ. V was trimmed by 5 bases and J by 3 bases, leaving 11 bases between them. The CDR3 has 13 residues. As DNA, the CDR3 is TGCGCCAGCAGAGATGACAGAGACTATGGCTACACCTTC. This encodes CASRDDRDYGYTF.